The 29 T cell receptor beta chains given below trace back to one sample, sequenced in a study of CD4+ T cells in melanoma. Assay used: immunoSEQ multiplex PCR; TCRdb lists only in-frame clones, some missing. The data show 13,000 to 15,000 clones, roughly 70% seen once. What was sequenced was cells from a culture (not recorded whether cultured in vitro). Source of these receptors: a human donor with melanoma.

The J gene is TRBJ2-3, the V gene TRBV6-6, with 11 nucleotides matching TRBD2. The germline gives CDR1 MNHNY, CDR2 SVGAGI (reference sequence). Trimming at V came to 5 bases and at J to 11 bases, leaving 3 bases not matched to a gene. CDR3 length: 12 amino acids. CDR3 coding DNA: TGTGCCAGCAGTCCGACTAGCGGGGTGCAGTATTTT. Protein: CASSPTSGVQYF.

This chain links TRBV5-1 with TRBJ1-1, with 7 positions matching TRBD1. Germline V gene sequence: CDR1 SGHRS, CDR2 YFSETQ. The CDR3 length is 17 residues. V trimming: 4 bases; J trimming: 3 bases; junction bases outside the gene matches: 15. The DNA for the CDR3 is TGCGCCAGCAGCGGGGGACAGATACAAAACGGGCACACTGAAGCTTTCTTT. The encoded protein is CASSGGQIQNGHTEAFF.

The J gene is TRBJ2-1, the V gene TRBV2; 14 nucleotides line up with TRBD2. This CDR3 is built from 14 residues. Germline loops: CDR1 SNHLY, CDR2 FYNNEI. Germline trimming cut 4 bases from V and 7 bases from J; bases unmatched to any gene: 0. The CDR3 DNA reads TGTGCCAGCAGTGGGACTAGCGGGGGGAATGAGCAGTTCTTC. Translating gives CASSGTSGGNEQFF.

The CDR3 sequence: CASGQGSSPLHF. CDR3 DNA: TGTGCTAGTGGACAGGGTAGTTCACCCCTCCACTTT. This chain uses TRBV12-5 with TRBJ1-6, with D possibly matching TRBD1 (6 bases). The CDR3 extends over 12 amino acids. The germline V and J ends were trimmed by 6 bases and 9 bases, with 9 bases remaining between them. Per germline, CDR1 LGHNT and CDR2 FRNRAP.

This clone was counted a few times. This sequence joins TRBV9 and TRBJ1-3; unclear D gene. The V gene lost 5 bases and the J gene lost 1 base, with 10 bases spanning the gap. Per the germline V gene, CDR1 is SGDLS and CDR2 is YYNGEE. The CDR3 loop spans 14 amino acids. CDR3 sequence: CASSPSTSGNTIYF. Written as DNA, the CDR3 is TGTGCCAGCAGTCCCTCAACTTCTGGAAACACCATATATTTT.

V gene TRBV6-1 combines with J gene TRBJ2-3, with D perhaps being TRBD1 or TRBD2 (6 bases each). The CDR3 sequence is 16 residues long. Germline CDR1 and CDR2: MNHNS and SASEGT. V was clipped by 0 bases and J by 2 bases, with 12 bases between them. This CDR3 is CASSEALGGFTDTQYF. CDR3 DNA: TGTGCCAGCAGTGAAGCGCTAGGGGGGTTCACAGATACGCAGTATTTT.

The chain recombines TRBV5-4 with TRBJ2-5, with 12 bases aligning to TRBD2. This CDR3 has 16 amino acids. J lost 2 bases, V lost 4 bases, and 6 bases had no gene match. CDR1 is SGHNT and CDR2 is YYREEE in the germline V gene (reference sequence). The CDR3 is CASSKLAGGRQETQYF. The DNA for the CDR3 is TGTGCCAGCAGCAAACTAGCGGGGGGTCGACAAGAGACCCAGTACTTC.

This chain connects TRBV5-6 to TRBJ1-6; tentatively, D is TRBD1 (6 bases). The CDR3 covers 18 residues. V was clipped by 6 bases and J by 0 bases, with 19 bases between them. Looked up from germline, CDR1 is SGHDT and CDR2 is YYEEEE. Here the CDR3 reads CASNGGAGPPSYNSPLHF. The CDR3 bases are TGTGCCAGCAACGGGGGCGCGGGCCCCCCCTCCTATAATTCACCCCTCCACTTT.

CDR3 sequence: CASSPTRGQSPLHF. The CDR3, as DNA: TGTGCCAGCAGCCCGACAAGGGGCCAGTCACCCCTCCACTTT. The V and J genes are TRBV7-9 and TRBJ1-6; possible D gene TRBD1, 5 bases. The V gene's germline CDR1 is SEHNR and CDR2 FQNEAQ (reference sequence). The CDR3 loop spans 14 amino acids. V shed 5 bases and J shed 10 bases, with 15 bases lying between them.

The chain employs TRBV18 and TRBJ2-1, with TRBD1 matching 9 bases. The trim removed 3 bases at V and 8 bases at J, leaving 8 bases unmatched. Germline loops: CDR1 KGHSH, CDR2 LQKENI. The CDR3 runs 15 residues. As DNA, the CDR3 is TGTGCCAGCTCACCGCGGGACAGGGTAGGGCATGAGCAGTTCTTC. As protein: CASSPRDRVGHEQFF.

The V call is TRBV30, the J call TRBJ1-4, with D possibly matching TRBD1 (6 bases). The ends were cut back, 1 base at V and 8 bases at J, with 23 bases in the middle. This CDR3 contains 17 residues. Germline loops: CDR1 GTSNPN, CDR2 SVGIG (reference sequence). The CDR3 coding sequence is TGTGCCTGGAGTGCCCCCCACACAGGGTCACTGAGGGAAAAACTGTTTTTT. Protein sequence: CAWSAPHTGSLREKLFF.

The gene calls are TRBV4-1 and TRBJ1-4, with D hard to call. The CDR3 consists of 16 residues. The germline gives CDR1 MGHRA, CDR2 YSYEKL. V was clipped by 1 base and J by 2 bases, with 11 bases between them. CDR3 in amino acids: CASSQGTRGTNEKLFF. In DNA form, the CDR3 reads TGCGCCAGCAGCCAAGGTACCCGCGGCACTAATGAAAAACTGTTTTTT.

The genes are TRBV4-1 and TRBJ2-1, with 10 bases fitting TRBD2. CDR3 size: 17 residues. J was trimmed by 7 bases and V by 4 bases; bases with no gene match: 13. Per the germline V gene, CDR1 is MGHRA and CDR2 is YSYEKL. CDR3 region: CASSRRGEAGGLNEQFF. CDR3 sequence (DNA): TGCGCCAGCAGCCGCCGGGGGGAAGCGGGGGGGCTTAATGAGCAGTTCTTC.

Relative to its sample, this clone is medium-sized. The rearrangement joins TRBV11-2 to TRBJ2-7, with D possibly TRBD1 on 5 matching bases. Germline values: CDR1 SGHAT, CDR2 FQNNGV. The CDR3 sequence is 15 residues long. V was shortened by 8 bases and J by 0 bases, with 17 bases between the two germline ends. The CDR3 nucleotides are TGTGCCAGCTCCTCCTTGCGGCAGGGCTCCTACGAGCAGTACTTC. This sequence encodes CASSSLRQGSYEQYF. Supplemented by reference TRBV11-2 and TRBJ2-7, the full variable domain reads EAGVAQSPRYKIIEKRQSVAFWCNPISGHATLYWYQQILGQGPKLLIQFQNNGVVDDSQLPKDRFSAERLKGVDSTLKIQPAKLEDSAVYLCASSSLRQGSYEQYFGPGTRLTVT.

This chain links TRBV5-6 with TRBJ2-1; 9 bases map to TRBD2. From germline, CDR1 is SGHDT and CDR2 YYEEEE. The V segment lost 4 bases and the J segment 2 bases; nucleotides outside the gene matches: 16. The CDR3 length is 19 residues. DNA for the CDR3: TGTGCCAGCAGCCACCGGCGAGGGACCCTAGCGGGGACCTACAATGAGCAGTTCTTC. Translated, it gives CASSHRRGTLAGTYNEQFF.

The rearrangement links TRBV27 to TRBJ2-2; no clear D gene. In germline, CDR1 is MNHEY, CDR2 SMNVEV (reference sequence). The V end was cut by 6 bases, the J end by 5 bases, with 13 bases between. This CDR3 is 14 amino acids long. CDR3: CASRLIRRTGELFF. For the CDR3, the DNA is TGTGCCAGCAGGCTCATCAGGAGAACCGGGGAGCTGTTTTTT.

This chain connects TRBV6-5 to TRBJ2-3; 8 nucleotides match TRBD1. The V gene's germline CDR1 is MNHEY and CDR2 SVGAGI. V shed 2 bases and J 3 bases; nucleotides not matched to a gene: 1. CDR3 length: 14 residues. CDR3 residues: CASSYNRGTDTQYF. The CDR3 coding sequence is TGTGCCAGCAGTTACAACAGGGGGACAGATACGCAGTATTTT.

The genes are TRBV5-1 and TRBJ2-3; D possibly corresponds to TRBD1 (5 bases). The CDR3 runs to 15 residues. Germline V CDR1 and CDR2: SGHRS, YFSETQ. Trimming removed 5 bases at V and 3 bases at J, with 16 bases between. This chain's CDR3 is CASSRAFRDTDTQYF. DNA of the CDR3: TGCGCCAGCAGTCGGGCCTTCAGGGATACAGATACGCAGTATTTT.

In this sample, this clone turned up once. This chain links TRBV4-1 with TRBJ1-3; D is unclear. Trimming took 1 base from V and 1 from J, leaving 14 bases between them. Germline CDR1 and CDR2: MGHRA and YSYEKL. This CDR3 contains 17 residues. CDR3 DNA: TGCGCCAGCAGCCAAGTGGTAGGGAGTGGGTCTGGAAACACCATATATTTT. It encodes CASSQVVGSGSGNTIYF.

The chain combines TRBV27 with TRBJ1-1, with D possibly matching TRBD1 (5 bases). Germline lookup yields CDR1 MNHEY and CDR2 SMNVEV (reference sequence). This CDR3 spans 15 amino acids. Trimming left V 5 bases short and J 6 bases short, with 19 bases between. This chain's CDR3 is CASSPRDLNFAEAFF. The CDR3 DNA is TGTGCCAGCAGTCCCCGGGACCTTAATTTCGCTGAAGCTTTCTTT.

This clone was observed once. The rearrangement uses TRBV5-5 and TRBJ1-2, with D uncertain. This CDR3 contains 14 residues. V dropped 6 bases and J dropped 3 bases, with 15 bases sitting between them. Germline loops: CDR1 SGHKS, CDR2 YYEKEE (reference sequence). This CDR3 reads CASTPEGGDYGYTF. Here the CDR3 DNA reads TGTGCCAGCACCCCGGAGGGCGGGGACTATGGCTACACCTTC.

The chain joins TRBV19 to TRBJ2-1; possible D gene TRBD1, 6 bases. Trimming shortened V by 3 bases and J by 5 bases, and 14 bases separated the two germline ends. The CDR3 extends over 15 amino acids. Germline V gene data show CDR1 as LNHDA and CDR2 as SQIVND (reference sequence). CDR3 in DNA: TGTGCCAGTAGTATCCCGCAGGGGCTCCACAATGAGCAGTTCTTC. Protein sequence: CASSIPQGLHNEQFF.

The CDR3 DNA reads as TGCGCCAGCAGCAGAGGAGGTGTAGCGGGGACAGAGACCCAGTACTTC. It is translated as CASSRGGVAGTETQYF. The V and J genes are TRBV5-1 and TRBJ2-5, with TRBD2 matching over 8 bases. This CDR3 region has 16 residues. Per the germline V gene, CDR1 is SGHRS and CDR2 is YFSETQ. Unmatched junction bases numbered 12, after V lost 4 bases and J lost 4 bases.

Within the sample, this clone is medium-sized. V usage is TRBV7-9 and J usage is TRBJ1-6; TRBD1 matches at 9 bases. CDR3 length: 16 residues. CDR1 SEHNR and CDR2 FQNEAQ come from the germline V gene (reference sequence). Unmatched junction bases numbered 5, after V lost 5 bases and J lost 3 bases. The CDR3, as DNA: TGTGCCAGCAGCCAGGGACAGGGATTCTATAATTCACCCCTCCACTTT. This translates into CASSQGQGFYNSPLHF.

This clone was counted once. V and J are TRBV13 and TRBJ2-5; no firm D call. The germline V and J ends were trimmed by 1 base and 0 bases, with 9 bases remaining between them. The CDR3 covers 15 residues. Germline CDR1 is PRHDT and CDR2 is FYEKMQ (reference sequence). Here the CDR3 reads CASSLEGRNQETQYF. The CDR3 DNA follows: TGTGCCAGCAGCTTAGAAGGACGGAACCAAGAGACCCAGTACTTC. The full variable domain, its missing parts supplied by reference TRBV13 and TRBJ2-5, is AAGVIQSPRHLIKEKRETATLKCYPIPRHDTVYWYQQGPGQDPQFLISFYEKMQSDKGSIPDRFSAQQFSDYHSELNMSSLELGDSALYFCASSLEGRNQETQYFGPGTRLLVL.

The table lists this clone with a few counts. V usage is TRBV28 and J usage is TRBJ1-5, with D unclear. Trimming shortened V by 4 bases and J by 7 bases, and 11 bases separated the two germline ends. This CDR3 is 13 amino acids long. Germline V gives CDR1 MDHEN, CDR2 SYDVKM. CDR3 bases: TGTGCCAGCAGTTCCAGAGGAGTCCAGCCCCAGCATTTT. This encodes CASSSRGVQPQHF.

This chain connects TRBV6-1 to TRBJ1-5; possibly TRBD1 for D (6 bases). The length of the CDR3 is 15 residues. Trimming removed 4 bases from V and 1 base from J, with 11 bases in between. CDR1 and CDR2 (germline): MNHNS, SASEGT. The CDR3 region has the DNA TGTGCCAGCAGTGCCTCAGGGGCAAGCAATCAGCCCCAGCATTTT. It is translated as CASSASGASNQPQHF.

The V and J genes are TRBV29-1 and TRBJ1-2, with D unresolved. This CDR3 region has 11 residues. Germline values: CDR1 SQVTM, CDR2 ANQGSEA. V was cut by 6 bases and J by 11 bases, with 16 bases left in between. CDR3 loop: CSVAFFGLYTF. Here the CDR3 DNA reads TGCAGCGTAGCCTTTTTCGGGCTATACACCTTC. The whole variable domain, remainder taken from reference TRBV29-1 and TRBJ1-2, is SAVISQKPSRDICQRGTSLTIQCQVDSQVTMMFWYRQQPGQSLTLIATANQGSEATYESGFVIDKFPISRPNLTFSTLTVSNMSPEDSSIYLCSVAFFGLYTFGSGTRLTVV.

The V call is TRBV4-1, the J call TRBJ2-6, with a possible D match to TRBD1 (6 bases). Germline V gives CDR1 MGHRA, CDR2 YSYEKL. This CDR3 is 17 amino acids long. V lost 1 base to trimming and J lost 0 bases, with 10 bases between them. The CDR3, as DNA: TGCGCCAGCAGCCAAGCGGACAGTAACTCTGGGGCCAACGTCCTGACTTTC. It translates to CASSQADSNSGANVLTF.